One and the same sample provided the 16 T cell receptor beta chains below, sequenced in a study of blood T cells in healthy people across ages. Then a second PCR, running roughly 7 to 11 cycles, was carried out with a sample-barcoded 5' primer and a J-beta primer mix. TCRdb called the 5' RACE reads again in MiXCR, with one record for every CDR3 protein. The data contain hundreds of thousands of distinct CDR3 sequences, 27% of them seen just once; the ten biggest clones take up roughly 28%. Sequencing used blood. Receptors were obtained from a woman aged 70 to 79 in good health.

The DNA for the CDR3 is TGCAGTGTAAGAGCGGGGATATCCTACGAGCAGTACTTC. Encoded protein: CSVRAGISYEQYF. The rearrangement uses TRBV20-1 and TRBJ2-7; 7 nucleotides line up with TRBD2. The V and J ends lost 7 bases and 1 base, in that order; junction bases with no gene match: 7. There are 13 residues in the CDR3. The germline V gene has CDR1 DFQATT and CDR2 SNEGSKA (reference sequence).

This clonotype occurred a few times. The V and J genes are TRBV3-1 and TRBJ2-5; D gene uncertain. The CDR3 contains 13 residues. Trimming took 2 bases from V and 0 from J, leaving 4 bases between them. Germline loops: CDR1 LGHDT, CDR2 YNNKEL (reference sequence). CDR3 amino acids: CASSQQYQETQYF. CDR3 coding DNA: TGTGCCAGCAGCCAACAGTACCAAGAGACCCAGTACTTC.

Comments on this clonotype: A much larger clone lies a single base off, so this may be a read error. The chain carries TRBV11-3 and TRBJ2-1, with a tentative D call TRBD2 (6 bases). This CDR3 has 16 amino acids. Germline-derived CDR1 and CDR2 are SGHNT and YENEEA. Trimming shortened V by 5 bases and J by 8 bases, and 22 bases separated the two germline ends. The CDR3 region is CASSAGTRSFYHEQFF. CDR3 bases: TGTGCCAGCAGCGCTGGGACTCGAAGTTTTTACCATGAGCAGTTCTTC.

The V call is TRBV20-1, the J call TRBJ2-3; D gene ambiguous. Germline V CDR1 and CDR2: DFQATT, SNEGSKA (reference sequence). The V gene lost 5 bases and the J gene lost 2 bases, with 8 bases spanning the gap. The CDR3 has 12 residues. CDR3 region: CSAVRFTDTQYF. DNA of the CDR3: TGCAGTGCTGTGCGGTTCACAGATACGCAGTATTTT.

This clonotype was detected a few times. The chain uses TRBV6-1 and TRBJ1-2; D uncertain. Trimming removed 8 bases from V and 1 base from J, with 11 bases in between. CDR1 and CDR2 from the germline V gene are MNHNS and SASEGT. CDR3 size: 13 residues. CDR3 DNA sequence: TGTGCCAGCTCATACACAGATAACTATGGCTACACCTTC. Its translation is CASSYTDNYGYTF.

The CDR3 sequence is CASSLVPSPLQETQYF. The CDR3 nucleotides are TGTGCCAGCAGCTTAGTACCGAGTCCCCTCCAAGAGACCCAGTACTTC. The chain carries TRBV7-2 and TRBJ2-5; D ambiguous. CDR1 and CDR2 from the germline V gene are SGHTA and FQGNSA. V lost 1 base and J lost 1, with 13 bases in between. The length of the CDR3 is 16 residues. The variable domain in full, with the rest retrieved from reference TRBV7-2 and TRBJ2-5, is GAGVSQSPSNKVTEKGKDVELRCDPISGHTALYWYRQSLGQGLEFLIYFQGNSAPDKSGLPSDRFSAERTGGSVSTLTIQRTQQEDSAVYLCASSLVPSPLQETQYFGPGTRLLVL.

J is TRBJ2-7 and V is TRBV25-1; D remains unclear. The CDR3 runs to 16 residues. CDR1 is MGHDK and CDR2 is SYGVNS in the germline V gene. V was shortened by 3 bases and J by 4 bases, with 19 bases between the two germline ends. CDR3 bases: TGTGCCAGCAGTGATTGGGGTGAAGGATTTACATACGAGCAGTACTTC. It encodes CASSDWGEGFTYEQYF.

DNA for the CDR3: TGCGCCAGCAGCTTGGGACACGAAGAGACCCAGTACTTC. Its protein product is CASSLGHEETQYF. The chain has TRBV5-1 and TRBJ2-7, with no clear D. The end of the DNA aligns better with TRBJ2-5, so the J call may be wrong. Germline loops: CDR1 SGHRS, CDR2 YFSETQ. The length of the CDR3 is 13 residues.

The chain has TRBV27 and TRBJ1-2; a weak D match, TRBD1 (5 bases). CDR1 is MNHEY and CDR2 is SMNVEV in the germline V gene (reference sequence). This CDR3 is built from 14 residues. Deletions cut 5 bases from V and 2 bases from J, with 12 bases between. The CDR3 loop is CASSPGTVNYGYTF. The CDR3 DNA sequence: TGTGCCAGCAGTCCCGGGACGGTAAACTATGGCTACACCTTC.

J is TRBJ1-1 and V is TRBV20-1; D possibly corresponds to TRBD1 (6 bases). The germline gives CDR1 DFQATT, CDR2 SNEGSKA (reference sequence). Deletions cut 0 bases from V and 7 bases from J, with 15 bases between. The CDR3 is 14 residues long. The CDR3 region is CSARDLVGGSEAFF. CDR3 nucleotide sequence: TGCAGTGCTAGAGATCTGGTAGGGGGAAGTGAAGCTTTCTTT.

V gene TRBV3-1 combines with J gene TRBJ2-1, with 11 bases lining up with TRBD2. V was clipped by 8 bases and J by 6 bases; unmatched bases: 12. There are 16 residues in the CDR3. CDR1 and CDR2 from the germline V gene are LGHDT and YNNKEL (reference sequence). DNA for the CDR3: TGTGCCAGCGCCAAATTAATAGCGGGAGGGTCCAATGAGCAGTTCTTC. Its protein is CASAKLIAGGSNEQFF.

This clonotype was detected only a few times. The chain carries TRBV4-2 and TRBJ2-3; the D is unclear. Germline V lookup: CDR1 LGHNA, CDR2 YNFKEQ. V was cut by 0 bases and J by 0 bases, with 7 bases left in between. The CDR3 covers 15 residues. The CDR3 DNA reads as TGTGCCAGCAGCCAAGAGGCTAGTAGCACAGATACGCAGTATTTT. This sequence encodes CASSQEASSTDTQYF.

This clonotype appeared a few times. The V and J genes are TRBV15 and TRBJ2-7; D remains unclear. Looked up from germline, CDR1 is LNHNV and CDR2 is YYDKDF (reference sequence). Trimming pared 0 bases from V and 6 bases from J, leaving 15 bases between. The CDR3 is 15 residues long. The CDR3 DNA is TGTGCCACCAGCAGAGATCTGACCGGTTCTGGCGAGCAGTACTTC. It codes for CATSRDLTGSGEQYF.

V gene TRBV6-6 combines with J gene TRBJ1-2; no reliable D call. Germline CDR1 is MNHNY and CDR2 is SVGAGI (reference sequence). The CDR3 covers 13 residues. V shed 6 bases and J shed 8 bases, with 16 bases lying between them. This CDR3 is CASRFKSVGGYTF. The CDR3 region has the DNA TGTGCCAGCAGGTTCAAGTCTGTAGGAGGCTACACCTTC.

V gene TRBV12-3 or TRBV12-4 combines with J gene TRBJ1-2; 8 positions agree with TRBD1. The CDR3 runs to 13 residues. The junction had 13 bases not matched to a gene; V was cut back by 5 bases and J by 14 bases. This CDR3 is CASSAGTGTAGTF. The DNA for the CDR3 is TGTGCCAGCAGTGCCGGGACAGGTACCGCCGGAACCTTC.

The rearrangement joins TRBV7-2 to TRBJ2-3, with D unresolved. From germline, CDR1 is SGHTA and CDR2 FQGNSA. The CDR3 totals 13 residues. V was clipped by 4 bases and J by 2 bases, with 7 bases between them. The CDR3, as DNA: TGTGCCAGCAGCTACGAGATCACAGATACGCAGTATTTT. It translates to CASSYEITDTQYF. The full variable domain, its missing parts supplied by reference TRBV7-2 and TRBJ2-3, is GAGVSQSPSNKVTEKGKDVELRCDPISGHTALYWYRQSLGQGLEFLIYFQGNSAPDKSGLPSDRFSAERTGGSVSTLTIQRTQQEDSAVYLCASSYEITDTQYFGPGTRLTVL.